This T cell receptor beta chain was identified in a study of blood T cell repertoires in COVID-19. Background on the study: Acute and convalescent COVID-19 specimens originated in the United States, Italy and Spain. PBMCs, B-cell-depleted T cells, or T cells were the source of the cDNA or gDNA that made up the material.

This clone has just one count. V dropped 6 bases and J dropped 5; count of bases not matched to a gene: 8. This CDR3 comprises 15 residues. CDR1 is MNHEY and CDR2 is SVGEGT in the germline V gene. In the authors' methods: Cell counts per sample came from amplifying reference gene primers. Libraries were prepared by immunoSEQ multiplex PCR; TCRdb keeps only in-frame clonotypes and omits some of them. V and J calls and clone size are given by that table; D and trimming were obtained from the DNA. The table shows tens of thousands of clones, with around 87% occurring only once. The chain carries TRBV6-2 or TRBV6-3 and TRBJ1-3; 9 nucleotides agree with TRBD1. The sequence came from a human donor in a cohort sampled during active COVID-19. Sequencing was performed on peripheral blood. The CDR3 sequence is CASSPTGTGRNTIYF. CDR3 DNA: TGTGCCAGCAGCCCAACCGGGACAGGGAGAAACACCATATATTTT.